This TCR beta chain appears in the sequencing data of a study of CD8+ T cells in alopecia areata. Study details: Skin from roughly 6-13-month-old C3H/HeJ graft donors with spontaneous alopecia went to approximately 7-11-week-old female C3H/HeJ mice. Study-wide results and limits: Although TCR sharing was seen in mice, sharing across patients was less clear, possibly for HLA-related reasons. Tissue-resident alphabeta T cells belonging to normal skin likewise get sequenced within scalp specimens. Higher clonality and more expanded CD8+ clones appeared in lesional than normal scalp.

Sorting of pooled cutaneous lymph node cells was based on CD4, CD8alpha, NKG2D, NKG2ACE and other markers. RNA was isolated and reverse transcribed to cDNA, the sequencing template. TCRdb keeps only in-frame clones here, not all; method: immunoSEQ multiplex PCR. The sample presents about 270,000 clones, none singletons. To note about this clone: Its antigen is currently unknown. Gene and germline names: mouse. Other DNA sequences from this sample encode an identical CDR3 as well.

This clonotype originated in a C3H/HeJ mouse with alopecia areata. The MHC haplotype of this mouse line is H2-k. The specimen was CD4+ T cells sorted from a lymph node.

This chain's CDR3 is CASSLDRGDSDYTF. The sequenced CDR3 bases are TGTGCTAGCAGTTTGGACAGGGGGGACTCC. V and J are TRBV29 and TRBJ1-2, with 10 bases that match TRBD1. With the read ending 4 residues before the CDR3 end, the germline J gene is used to fill in that end. The germline gives CDR1 MSHET, CDR2 SYDVDS. V dropped 3 bases and J dropped 3; count of bases not matched to a gene: 1. This CDR3 has 14 amino acids.